Listed below are T cell receptor beta chains from one sample, sequenced in a study of cytomegalovirus exposure and HLA in healthy donors. Measured with immunoSEQ multiplex PCR; TCRdb has only the in-frame clones, and not every one. In the table there are about 160,000 clones, 82% of which are singletons. Sample: PBMCs. These receptors originate from a girl aged 2 to 9 in good health and CMV-seropositive. Both conserved end residues are part of each CDR3.

cdr3_aa v_call cdr3_length j_call
CASSELRQGNYEQYF TRBV25-1 15 TRBJ2-7
CASGLWGREQYF TRBV12-5 12 TRBJ2-7
CASSLKDLGGRQPQHF TRBV28 16 TRBJ1-5
CASSQYTGTSGGNEQFF TRBV4-1 17 TRBJ2-1
CASSFTGAPYEQYF TRBV5-6 14 TRBJ2-7
CASRVIDNLETQYF TRBV6-1 14 TRBJ2-5
CASSSGQLTDTQYF TRBV6-5 14 TRBJ2-3
CASSQPSWEGTGELFF TRBV4-1 16 TRBJ2-2
CASSQDWGGVSYNEQFF TRBV4-2 17 TRBJ2-1
CASNRRLKVEGYTF TRBV28 14 TRBJ1-2
CASSRSGSRNTGELFF TRBV13 16 TRBJ2-2
CASSLYLSGVNNQPQHF TRBV7-9 17 TRBJ1-5
CAGSPGQGLWAFF TRBV30 13 TRBJ1-1
CASSVEGRDTDTQYF TRBV9 15 TRBJ2-3
CASSFWDRSTYGYTF TRBV5-4 15 TRBJ1-2
CASTREAGELFF TRBV19 12 TRBJ2-2
CASSPGRLGTDTQYF TRBV5-4 15 TRBJ2-3
CASSPGTSGSRRSYEQYF TRBV10-2 18 TRBJ2-7
CASSFDSSYEQYF TRBV5-4 13 TRBJ2-7
CASRESGTARGRDEKLFF TRBV7-9 18 TRBJ1-4
CASSPDPGQGLNEQYF TRBV7-9 16 TRBJ2-7
CASSLGPGARGEAFF TRBV13 15 TRBJ1-1
CASSMGLNNEQFF TRBV19 13 TRBJ2-1
CASSLPSRGDTEAFF TRBV5-1 15 TRBJ1-1
CASSLGTSGDNEQFF TRBV27 15 TRBJ2-1
CASSGDRGQDIQYF TRBV28 14 TRBJ2-4
CASSAGYQETQYF TRBV2 13 TRBJ2-5
CASSRDRGWSTEAFF TRBV5-1 15 TRBJ1-1
CAISGDSRLETQYF TRBV10-3 14 TRBJ2-5